This T cell receptor (beta chain) was recorded in a study of OX40 agonist ivuxolimab in advanced cancers. Study-wide background: Partial responses were observed in three patients, of whom one had hepatocellular carcinoma and two had cutaneous melanoma. Study-wide points: Some nonresponders also had low normalized T-cell clonal expansion. Patients with a partial response at 0.1-3.0 mg/kg had among the lowest clonal expansion.

On this clone itself: Its antigen is unidentified.

Produced via immunoSEQ multiplex PCR; TCRdb's table is partial and in-frame only. The sample lists around 83,000 clones, approximately 84% occurring once. The specimen comprised CD4+ or CD8+ T cells sorted from blood, sampled in a trial of the OX40 agonist ivuxolimab. The TCR sequence derives from an adult with an advanced solid tumor such as melanoma, head and neck, liver or kidney cancer.

The CDR3: CASSRGAEQYF. Here the CDR3 DNA reads TGTGCCAGCAGCCGGGGAGCCGAGCAGTACTTC. The V gene is TRBV5-8, the J gene TRBJ2-7; maybe TRBD2 (5 bases). CDR1 and CDR2 (germline): SGHTS, YDEGEE. This CDR3 is 11 amino acids long. V was shortened by 4 bases and J by 6 bases, with 8 bases between the two germline ends.